Listed below are T cell receptor beta chains from one sample, sequenced in a study of beta chain features in type 1 diabetes. Libraries were prepared by immunoSEQ multiplex PCR; TCRdb keeps only in-frame clonotypes and omits some of them. The sample has approximately 340,000 clones, over 12% seen once; the top ten hold roughly 0.019%. Sequenced: naive CD4+ T cells from blood. The source is a woman between 18 and 29 years old in good health. CDR3s include the opening cysteine and the closing phenylalanine or tryptophan. Each record gives: V gene, D gene, clone size, J gene, CDR3 DNA, CDR3 protein. A D gene is named only where the DNA matches it firmly. Size tells how often a clone was seen (once, few, many) or the class of an expanded clone, and some rows leave it out.

V: TRBV9; D: TRBD2; size: few; J: TRBJ2-1; DNA: TGTGCCAGCAGCGCTTACGGGAGGGCCGGTGAGCAGTTCTTC; CDR3: CASSAYGRAGEQFF
V: TRBV6-6; D: TRBD1; size: .; J: TRBJ2-3; DNA: TGTGCCAGCCGAACGGGACAGGGGGTTGATACGCAGTATTTT; CDR3: CASRTGQGVDTQYF
V: TRBV4-3; D: .; size: .; J: TRBJ1-2; DNA: TGCGCCAGCAGCCAAGAAAGACTGCACTATGGCTACACCTTC; CDR3: CASSQERLHYGYTF
V: TRBV7-2; D: TRBD1; size: .; J: TRBJ2-5; DNA: TGTGCCAGCAGCTTAGTGGGACAGGGTCATCCGGAGACCCAGTACTTC; CDR3: CASSLVGQGHPETQYF
V: TRBV27; D: .; size: .; J: TRBJ2-5; DNA: TGTGCCAGCAGTTTCCTACAGGGGGGGAGCGAGGAGTACTTC; CDR3: CASSFLQGGSEEYF
V: TRBV28; D: TRBD2; size: few; J: TRBJ2-7; DNA: TGTGCCAGCGAAGCCGCGGGAGCTCTCCTATGGGAGCAGTACTTC; CDR3: CASEAAGALLWEQYF
V: TRBV9; D: .; size: few; J: TRBJ2-3; DNA: TGTGCCAGCAGCGTAGGGACTAGCACAGATACGCAGTATTTT; CDR3: CASSVGTSTDTQYF
V: TRBV15; D: .; size: few; J: TRBJ1-4; DNA: TGTGCCACCAGCAGAGTTTTACGGACTCTGGATGAAAAACTGTTTTTT; CDR3: CATSRVLRTLDEKLFF
V: TRBV7-2; D: .; size: .; J: TRBJ2-5; DNA: TGTGCCAGCACCAGAGTCGGGGAGACCCAGTACTTC; CDR3: CASTRVGETQYF
V: TRBV27; D: .; size: few; J: TRBJ1-2; DNA: TGTGCCAGCAGTTTCTCCCAACGGGGTAACTATGGCTACACCTTC; CDR3: CASSFSQRGNYGYTF
V: TRBV30; D: .; size: .; J: TRBJ1-1; DNA: TGTGCCTGGAGCTTTAGCCTGAACACTGAAGCTTTCTTT; CDR3: CAWSFSLNTEAFF
V: TRBV18; D: .; size: few; J: TRBJ1-4; DNA: TGTGCCAGCTCACCCTCTCTAGTCCTGAATGAAAAACTGTTTTTT; CDR3: CASSPSLVLNEKLFF
V: TRBV7-2; D: TRBD2; size: few; J: TRBJ2-1; DNA: TGTGCCAGCAGCTTCCCAACTAGCGGGAGTGAGCAGTTCTTC; CDR3: CASSFPTSGSEQFF
V: TRBV27; D: .; size: .; J: TRBJ1-2; DNA: TGTGCCAGCAGTTCCACGACTTATGGCTACACCTTC; CDR3: CASSSTTYGYTF
V: TRBV28; D: .; size: few; J: TRBJ2-1; DNA: TGTGCCAGCAGTTTGCGAGTGTACAATGAGCAGTTCTTC; CDR3: CASSLRVYNEQFF
V: TRBV30; D: TRBD1; size: few; J: TRBJ1-4; DNA: TGTGCCTGGAGTGGACAGGGTTATTATGAAAAACTGTTTTTT; CDR3: CAWSGQGYYEKLFF
V: TRBV7-9; D: .; size: .; J: TRBJ1-2; DNA: TGTGCCAGCAGGGGAGGTTCCAACTATGGCTACACCTTC; CDR3: CASRGGSNYGYTF
V: TRBV11-3; D: .; size: few; J: TRBJ1-1; DNA: TGTGCCAGCAGCCTTACACGGAACACTGAAGCTTTCTTT; CDR3: CASSLTRNTEAFF
V: TRBV9; D: TRBD1; size: few; J: TRBJ1-2; DNA: TGTGCCAGCAGCGTAGAGGACAGGGGCTACACCTTC; CDR3: CASSVEDRGYTF
V: TRBV7-9; D: .; size: few; J: TRBJ1-5; DNA: TGTGCCAGCAGCTCCCAGGATCAGCCCCAGCATTTT; CDR3: CASSSQDQPQHF
V: TRBV30; D: .; size: .; J: TRBJ2-1; DNA: TGTGCCTGGAGTTCCGGGAATCGGGTACTAGGAGCCAATGAGCAGTTCTTC; CDR3: CAWSSGNRVLGANEQFF
V: TRBV7-9; D: TRBD1; size: .; J: TRBJ1-1; DNA: TGTGCCAGCATCCGACAGGGATCGAACACTGAAGCTTTCTTT; CDR3: CASIRQGSNTEAFF
V: TRBV5-1; D: TRBD2; size: few; J: TRBJ2-4; DNA: TGCGCCAGCAGCTTTGTGCTAGCGGGAGTTAAGGGGTCCAAAAACATTCAGTACTTC; CDR3: CASSFVLAGVKGSKNIQYF